These T cell receptor beta chains were read from a single sample in a study of blood T cell repertoires in COVID-19. Data came from immunoSEQ multiplex PCR; TCRdb stores just in-frame clones and leaves some out. The sample lists tens of thousands of clones, roughly nine tenths seen once, with 1.6% in the top ten. Sequenced sample: peripheral blood. These receptors were taken from a man in his sixties with acute or convalescent COVID-19. Each CDR3 is given without its conserved first and last residue.

J gene	V gene	CDR3 length	CDR3 protein
TRBJ2-1	TRBV5-1	18	ASSLASGLAGGLSYNEQF
TRBJ1-5	TRBV6-6	14	ASSYSTLQGNQPQH
TRBJ1-4	TRBV30	10	AWSVRGEKLF
TRBJ1-2	TRBV6-5	11	ASTAADRQTYT
TRBJ1-1	TRBV6-6	11	ASSYDINTEAF
TRBJ2-1	TRBV3-1/TRBV3-2	15	ASSQAPQGITYNEQF
TRBJ2-5	TRBV20-1	13	SASVPVAGRETQY
TRBJ1-1	TRBV5-1	11	ASSLGAPTEAF
TRBJ1-1	TRBV19	10	ASNAQGGRAF
TRBJ1-4	TRBV27	13	ASSLYGTGGEKLF